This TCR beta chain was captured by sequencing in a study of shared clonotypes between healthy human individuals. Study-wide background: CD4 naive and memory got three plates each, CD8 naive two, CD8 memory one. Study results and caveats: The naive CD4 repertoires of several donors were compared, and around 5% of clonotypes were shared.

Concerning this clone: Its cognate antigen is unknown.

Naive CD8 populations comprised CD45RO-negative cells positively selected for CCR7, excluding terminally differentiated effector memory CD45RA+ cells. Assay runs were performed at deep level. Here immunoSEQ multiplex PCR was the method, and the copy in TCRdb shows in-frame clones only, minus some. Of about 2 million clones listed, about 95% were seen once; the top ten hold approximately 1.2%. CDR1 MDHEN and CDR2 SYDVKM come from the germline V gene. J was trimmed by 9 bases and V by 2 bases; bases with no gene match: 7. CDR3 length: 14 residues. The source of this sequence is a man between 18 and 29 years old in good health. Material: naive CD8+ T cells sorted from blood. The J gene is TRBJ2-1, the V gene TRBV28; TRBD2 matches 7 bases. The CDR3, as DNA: TGTGCCAGCAGTTTAGGACTAGAGTTCGGTGAGCAGTTCTTC. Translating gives CASSLGLEFGEQFF.